The rows below give T cell receptor beta chains drawn from one sample of a study of OX40 agonist ivuxolimab in advanced cancers. Using immunoSEQ multiplex PCR, the repertoire was profiled, and TCRdb retains in-frame clones only, with some absent. This table holds 70,000 or so clones, about 89% found once. This material consisted of CD4+ or CD8+ T cells sorted from blood, taken in a trial of the OX40 agonist ivuxolimab. The receptor source for this set is an adult with an advanced solid tumor such as melanoma, head and neck, liver or kidney cancer. Both conserved end residues are part of each CDR3. Each record gives: CDR3 protein, V gene.

CASSGRTSGSDEQFF TRBV2
CASSDVGLAGGRMVTDTQYF TRBV6-1
CASSHLQGADGYTF TRBV4-1
CASSLRTLGNSPLHF TRBV5-4
CASSLFQGSAGELFF TRBV7-2
CASSEAPGSRKNEKLFF TRBV6-1
CASRLSPSGYTF TRBV30
CAIQQGAGQPQHF TRBV10-3
CASNPGRGFKETQYF TRBV19
CASSLNRYEQYF TRBV6-5
CASSSRGQVDTEAFF TRBV4-1
CASPGETGELFF TRBV28
CASSPPFSEQYF TRBV28
CAISATATKNIQYF TRBV10-3
CATSRDPGPNTEAFF TRBV15
CASSFRAGGWKAFF TRBV6-5
CASSELELGSDTQYF TRBV25-1
CASSIRQFEAYEQYF TRBV19
CASSTGTSGSNEQFF TRBV5-1
CASSEEGPNEKLFF TRBV6-5
CSVGLGGSIIEQFF TRBV29-1
CASSHLLVRDYNEQFF TRBV14
CASSPAAQVNNEQFF TRBV5-4
CASRSAPALAGVDTQYF TRBV5-1
CASTLAGGGADTQYF TRBV28
CASSPRQGGWLGEKLFF TRBV7-9
CASRSRNEKLFF TRBV6-5
CAISVFADNEQFF TRBV10-3
CASSKGAGVRETQYF TRBV7-7
CASSLSGGYEQYF TRBV7-8
CASSQDGEGGRIQYF TRBV4-1
CASSEGQGAGGYTF TRBV6-1
CASSPPREGEQYF TRBV5-4
CASSSSLTGPYGYTF TRBV9
CASSFRGYGYTF TRBV28
CASSATGGASYNEQFF TRBV2